The sequence of this T cell receptor (beta chain) was determined in a study of blood T cell repertoires in COVID-19. V lost 3 bases to trimming and J lost 2 bases; unmatched junction nucleotides: 14. In germline, CDR1 is PRHDT, CDR2 FYEKMQ (reference sequence). This CDR3 spans 19 amino acids. The sample holds a few counts of this clone. Clones were read by immunoSEQ multiplex PCR, and TCRdb kept only the in-frame ones, dropping some. The sample carries 30,000 to 40,000 clones, 88% recorded once. The rearrangement uses TRBV13 and TRBJ2-2, with 8 positions matching TRBD2. The TCR sequence derives from an older woman with active COVID-19. Input material: peripheral blood. Written as DNA, the CDR3 is TGTGCCAGCAGCTTCTCTGGCTTCCTTAGCGGGGCAAACACCGGGGAGCTGTTTTTT. Residues: CASSFSGFLSGANTGELFF.